Following are 17 T cell receptor beta chains from one sample sequenced in a study of monozygotic twins with inflammatory bowel disease. Using the 5' RACE reads, TCRdb records one entry per CDR3 protein without DNA. This sample's clone table lists about 380,000 distinct CDR3 sequences. Sequencing was carried out using blood. All receptors derive from a human donor with ulcerative colitis or Crohn's disease, or a healthy co-twin of an affected twin (not recorded which).

V usage is TRBV4-2 and J usage is TRBJ2-1; TCRdb selects TRBD2, and the lack of DNA leaves this call unchecked. Germline loops: CDR1 LGHNA, CDR2 YNFKEQ. The CDR3 covers 16 residues. The CDR3 sequence is CASSQLWTSSYNEQFF.

V gene TRBV20-1 combines with J gene TRBJ2-6; TCRdb returns TRBD1, unconfirmable since there is no DNA. CDR3 length equals 15 residues. CDR1 DFQATT and CDR2 SNEGSKA come from the germline V gene (reference sequence). This chain's CDR3 is CSARSGGAVSNVLTF.

The chain employs TRBV9 and TRBJ2-2; TCRdb selects TRBD2, and the lack of DNA leaves this call unchecked. This CDR3 has 14 residues. Germline values: CDR1 SGDLS, CDR2 YYNGEE. This chain's CDR3 is CASSDLAGTGELFF.

This chain links TRBV25-1 with TRBJ2-5; without DNA, the TCRdb call of TRBD2 cannot be checked. The V gene's germline CDR1 is MGHDK and CDR2 SYGVNS. CDR3 length equals 16 residues. CDR3 region: CASSERKLAGQETQYF.

The chain recombines TRBV2 with TRBJ2-7. The CDR3 loop spans 12 amino acids. Germline loops: CDR1 SNHLY, CDR2 FYNNEI. The chain's CDR3 is CASSDRSYEQYF.

The chain joins TRBV9 to TRBJ2-2; there is no DNA to check the TCRdb D call of TRBD1. This CDR3 contains 19 residues. CDR1 and CDR2 (germline): SGDLS, YYNGEE. CDR3 in amino acids: CASSGRRDRETSNTGELFF. The variable domain in full, with the rest retrieved from reference TRBV9 and TRBJ2-2, is DSGVTQTPKHLITATGQRVTLRCSPRSGDLSVYWYQQSLDQGLQFLIQYYNGEERAKGNILERFSAQQFPDLHSELNLSSLELGDSALYFCASSGRRDRETSNTGELFFGEGSRLTVL.

The gene calls are TRBV19 and TRBJ1-5. From germline, CDR1 is LNHDA and CDR2 SQIVND (reference sequence). This CDR3 has 15 amino acids. This chain's CDR3 is CASSIFTTQNQPQHF.

This rearrangement joins TRBV14 to TRBJ2-7; TCRdb picks TRBD2, but there is no DNA to check that call. The CDR3 totals 16 residues. Germline values: CDR1 SGHDN, CDR2 FVKESK. The CDR3 here is CASSQGLAGGLVEQYF.

This chain connects TRBV24-1 to TRBJ2-6; the TCRdb D gene call, TRBD1, has no DNA to confirm it. Germline CDR1 and CDR2: KGHDR and SFDVKD. The CDR3 runs to 17 residues. CDR3 sequence reads: CATSDPQAGAGANVLTF.

The CDR3 reads CSASEAGALSSYNEQFF. This sequence joins TRBV20-1 and TRBJ2-1; TCRdb reports TRBD1, a call that lacks DNA to check it against. CDR1 is DFQATT and CDR2 is SNEGSKA in the germline V gene (reference sequence). The CDR3 totals 17 residues.

J is TRBJ2-1 and V is TRBV5-1. Germline-derived CDR1 and CDR2 are SGHRS and YFSETQ. The CDR3 loop spans 14 amino acids. The CDR3 sequence: CASSLLGIYNEQFF.

V usage is TRBV18 and J usage is TRBJ1-4; the TCRdb D gene call, TRBD1, has no DNA to confirm it. The CDR3 covers 15 residues. CDR1 and CDR2 (germline): KGHSH, LQKENI. CDR3 residues: CASSRGQGKNEKLFF.

CDR3 in amino acids: CASSQDRDHQPQHF. This rearrangement joins TRBV18 to TRBJ1-5; TCRdb reports TRBD1, a call that lacks DNA to check it against. The CDR3 spans 14 residues. The germline CDR1 and CDR2 sequences are KGHSH and LQKENI. Filled out from reference TRBV18 and TRBJ1-5, the complete variable domain reads NAGVMQNPRHLVRRRGQEARLRCSPMKGHSHVYWYRQLPEEGLKFMVYLQKENIIDESGMPKERFSAEFPKEGPSILRIQQVVRGDSAAYFCASSQDRDHQPQHFGDGTRLSIL.

V and J are TRBV12-3 or TRBV12-4 and TRBJ2-7; TCRdb designates TRBD1, a call that cannot be tested without DNA. CDR3 length equals 13 residues. CDR3: CASSPLTDYEQYF.

The chain recombines TRBV15 with TRBJ1-1; TCRdb's assignment of TRBD1 cannot be checked, as there is no DNA. Germline CDR1 and CDR2: LNHNV and YYDKDF (reference sequence). This CDR3 has 16 residues. The CDR3 spells CATTGDFNRRNTEAFF.

The chain has TRBV7-3 and TRBJ1-1. The CDR3 sequence is 16 residues long. Germline loops: CDR1 SGHTA, CDR2 FQGTGA. CDR3 in amino acids: CASSLDAWGRNTEAFF. The complete variable domain, with remaining parts taken from reference TRBV7-3 and TRBJ1-1, reads GAGVSQTPSNKVTEKGKYVELRCDPISGHTALYWYRQSLGQGPEFLIYFQGTGAADDSGLPNDRFFAVRPEGSVSTLKIQRTERGDSAVYLCASSLDAWGRNTEAFFGQGTRLTVV.

The CDR3 protein is CASSEGGTGNTGELFF. J is TRBJ2-2 and V is TRBV9; the TCRdb D gene call, TRBD1, has no DNA to confirm it. This CDR3 contains 16 residues. CDR1 is SGDLS and CDR2 is YYNGEE in the germline V gene.